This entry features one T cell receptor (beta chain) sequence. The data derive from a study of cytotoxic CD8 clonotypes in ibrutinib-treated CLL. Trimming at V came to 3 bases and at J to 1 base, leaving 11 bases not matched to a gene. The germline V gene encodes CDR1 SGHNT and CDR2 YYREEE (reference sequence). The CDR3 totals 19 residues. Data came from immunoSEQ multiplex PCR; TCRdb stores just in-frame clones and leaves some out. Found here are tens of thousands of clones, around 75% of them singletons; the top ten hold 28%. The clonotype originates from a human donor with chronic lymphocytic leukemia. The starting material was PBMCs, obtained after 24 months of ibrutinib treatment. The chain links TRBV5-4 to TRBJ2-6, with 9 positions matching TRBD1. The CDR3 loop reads CASSSKGGTGRSGANVLTF. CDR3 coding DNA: TGTGCCAGCAGCTCCAAGGGCGGGACAGGGAGATCTGGGGCCAACGTCCTGACTTTC.